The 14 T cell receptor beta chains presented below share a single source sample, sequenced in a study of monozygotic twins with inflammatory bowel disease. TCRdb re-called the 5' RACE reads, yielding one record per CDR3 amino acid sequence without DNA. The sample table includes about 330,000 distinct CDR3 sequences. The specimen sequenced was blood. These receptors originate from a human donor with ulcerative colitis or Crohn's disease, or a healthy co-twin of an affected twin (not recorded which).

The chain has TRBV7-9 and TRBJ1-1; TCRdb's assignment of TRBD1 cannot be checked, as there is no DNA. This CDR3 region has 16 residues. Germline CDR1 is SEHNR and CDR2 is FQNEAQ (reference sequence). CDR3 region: CASSSHRGLHGDEAFF.

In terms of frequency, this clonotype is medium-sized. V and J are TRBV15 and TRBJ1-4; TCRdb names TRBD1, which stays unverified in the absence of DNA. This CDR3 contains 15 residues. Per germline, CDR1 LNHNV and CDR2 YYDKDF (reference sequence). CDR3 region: CATSRTTGGNEKLFF.

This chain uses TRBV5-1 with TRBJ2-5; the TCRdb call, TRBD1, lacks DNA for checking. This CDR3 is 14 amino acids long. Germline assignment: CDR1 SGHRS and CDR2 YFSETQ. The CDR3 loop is CASSFEGRGETQYF.

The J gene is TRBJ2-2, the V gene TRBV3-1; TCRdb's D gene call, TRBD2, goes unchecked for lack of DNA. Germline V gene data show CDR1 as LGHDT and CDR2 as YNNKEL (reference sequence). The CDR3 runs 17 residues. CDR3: CASSQARSGSNTGELFF.

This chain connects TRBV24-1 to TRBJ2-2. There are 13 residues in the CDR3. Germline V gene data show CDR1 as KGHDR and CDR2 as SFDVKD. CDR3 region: CATSVTSTGELFF.

CDR3 protein: CASSTGLPAGELFF. The chain joins TRBV6-1 to TRBJ2-2; the D gene TCRdb calls, TRBD2, cannot be checked with no DNA. The CDR3 runs to 14 residues. Germline-derived CDR1 and CDR2 are MNHNS and SASEGT.

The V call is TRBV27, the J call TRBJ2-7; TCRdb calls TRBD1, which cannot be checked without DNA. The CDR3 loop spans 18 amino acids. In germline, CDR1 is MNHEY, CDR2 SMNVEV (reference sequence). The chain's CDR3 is CASRPDRTGKSLIYEQYF.

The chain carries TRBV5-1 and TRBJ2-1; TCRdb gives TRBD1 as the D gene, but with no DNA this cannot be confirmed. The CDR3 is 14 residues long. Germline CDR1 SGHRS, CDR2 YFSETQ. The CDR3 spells CASSFVGVRNEQFF.

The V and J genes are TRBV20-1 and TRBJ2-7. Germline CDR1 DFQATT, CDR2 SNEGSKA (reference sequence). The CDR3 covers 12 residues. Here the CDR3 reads CSAMKRTYEQYF.

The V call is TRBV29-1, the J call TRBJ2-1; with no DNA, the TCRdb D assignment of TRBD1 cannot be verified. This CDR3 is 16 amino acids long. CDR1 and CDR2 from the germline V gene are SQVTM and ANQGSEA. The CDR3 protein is CSVEGYREGSYNEQFF.

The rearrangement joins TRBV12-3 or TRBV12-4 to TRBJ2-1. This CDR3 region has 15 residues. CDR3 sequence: CASSLWMGTYNEQFF.

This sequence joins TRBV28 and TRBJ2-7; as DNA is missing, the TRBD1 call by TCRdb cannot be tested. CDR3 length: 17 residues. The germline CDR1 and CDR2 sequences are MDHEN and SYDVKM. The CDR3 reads CASTYPFGEKGSYEQYF. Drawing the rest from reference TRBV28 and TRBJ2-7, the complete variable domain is DVKVTQSSRYLVKRTGEKVFLECVQDMDHENMFWYRQDPGLGLRLIYFSYDVKMKEKGDIPEGYSVSREKKERFSLILESASTNQTSMYLCASTYPFGEKGSYEQYFGPGTRLTVT.

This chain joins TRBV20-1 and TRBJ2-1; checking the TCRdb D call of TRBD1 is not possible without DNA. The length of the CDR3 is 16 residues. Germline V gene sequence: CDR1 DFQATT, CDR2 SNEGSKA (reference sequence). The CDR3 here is CSARTLQGAYNNEQFF.

The CDR3 loop reads CASSESRHNEQFF. The chain has TRBV10-2 and TRBJ2-1. From germline, CDR1 is WSHSY and CDR2 SAAADI. The length of the CDR3 is 13 residues.